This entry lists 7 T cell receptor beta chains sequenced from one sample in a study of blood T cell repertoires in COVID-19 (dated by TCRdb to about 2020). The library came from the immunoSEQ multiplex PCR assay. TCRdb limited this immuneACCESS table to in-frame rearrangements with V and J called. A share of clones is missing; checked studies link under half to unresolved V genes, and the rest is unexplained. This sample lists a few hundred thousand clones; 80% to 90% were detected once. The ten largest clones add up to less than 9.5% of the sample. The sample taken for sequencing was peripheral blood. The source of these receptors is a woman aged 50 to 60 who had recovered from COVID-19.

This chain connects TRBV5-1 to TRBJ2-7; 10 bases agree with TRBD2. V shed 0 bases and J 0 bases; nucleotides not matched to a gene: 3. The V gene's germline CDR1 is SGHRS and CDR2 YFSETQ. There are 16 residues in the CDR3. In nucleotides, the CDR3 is TGCGCCAGCAGCTTGGGGGCTAGCGGGAGCTCCTACGAGCAGTACTTC. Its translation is CASSLGASGSSYEQYF.

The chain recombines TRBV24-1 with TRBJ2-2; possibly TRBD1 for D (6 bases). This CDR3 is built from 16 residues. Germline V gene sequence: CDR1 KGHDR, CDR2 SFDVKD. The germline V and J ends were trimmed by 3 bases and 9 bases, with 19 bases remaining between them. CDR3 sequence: CATSDARDTTRRELFF. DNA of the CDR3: TGTGCCACCAGTGATGCCCGGGACACCACCCGCCGGGAGCTGTTTTTT.

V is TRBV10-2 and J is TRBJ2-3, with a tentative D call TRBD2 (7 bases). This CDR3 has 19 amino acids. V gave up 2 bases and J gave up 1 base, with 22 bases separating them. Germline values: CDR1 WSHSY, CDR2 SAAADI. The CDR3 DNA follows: TGCGCCAGCAGTGAGAGGGGGGGGGTCGTAAGGGGCCGCACAGATACGCAGTATTTT. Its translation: CASSERGGVVRGRTDTQYF.

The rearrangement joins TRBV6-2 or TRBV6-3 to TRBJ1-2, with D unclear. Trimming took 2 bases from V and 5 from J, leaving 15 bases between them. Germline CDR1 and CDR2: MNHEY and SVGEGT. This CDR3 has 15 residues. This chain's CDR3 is CASSYLRSVPYGYTF. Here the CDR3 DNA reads TGTGCCAGCAGTTACCTCCGTTCGGTACCTTATGGCTACACCTTC.

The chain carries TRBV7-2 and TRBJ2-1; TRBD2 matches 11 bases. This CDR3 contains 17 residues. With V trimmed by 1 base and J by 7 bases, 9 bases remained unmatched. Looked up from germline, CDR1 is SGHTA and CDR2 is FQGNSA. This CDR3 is CASSLVILAGGSNEQFF. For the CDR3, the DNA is TGTGCCAGCAGCTTAGTGATCCTAGCGGGGGGTTCAAATGAGCAGTTCTTC.

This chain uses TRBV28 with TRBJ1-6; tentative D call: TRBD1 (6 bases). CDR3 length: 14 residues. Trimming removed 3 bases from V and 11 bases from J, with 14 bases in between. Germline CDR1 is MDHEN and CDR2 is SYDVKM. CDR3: CASSFRGAPPPLHF. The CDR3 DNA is TGTGCCAGCAGTTTCCGGGGGGCACCTCCACCCCTCCACTTT.

CDR3 DNA sequence: TGTGCCAGTCGTCAGGGGGAGACCCAGTACTTC. Residues: CASRQGETQYF. This chain links TRBV19 with TRBJ2-5; D is possibly TRBD1 (6 bases). V was clipped by 8 bases and J by 5 bases, with 9 bases between them. Germline lookup yields CDR1 LNHDA and CDR2 SQIVND (reference sequence). This CDR3 region has 11 residues.